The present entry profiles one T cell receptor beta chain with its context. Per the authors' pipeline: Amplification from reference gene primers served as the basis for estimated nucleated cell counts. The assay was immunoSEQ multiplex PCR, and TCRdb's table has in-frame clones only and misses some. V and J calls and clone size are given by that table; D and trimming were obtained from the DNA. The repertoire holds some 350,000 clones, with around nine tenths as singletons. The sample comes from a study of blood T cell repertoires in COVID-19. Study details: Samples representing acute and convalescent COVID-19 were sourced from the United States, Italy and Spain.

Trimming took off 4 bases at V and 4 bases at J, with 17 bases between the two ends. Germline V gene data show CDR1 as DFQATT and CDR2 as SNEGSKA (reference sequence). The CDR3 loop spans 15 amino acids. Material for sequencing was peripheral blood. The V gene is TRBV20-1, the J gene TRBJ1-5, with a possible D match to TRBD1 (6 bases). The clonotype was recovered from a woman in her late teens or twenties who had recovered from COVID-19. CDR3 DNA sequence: TGCAGTGCTATTGAACGGGACACCTGGAATCAGCCCCAGCATTTT. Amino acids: CSAIERDTWNQPQHF.